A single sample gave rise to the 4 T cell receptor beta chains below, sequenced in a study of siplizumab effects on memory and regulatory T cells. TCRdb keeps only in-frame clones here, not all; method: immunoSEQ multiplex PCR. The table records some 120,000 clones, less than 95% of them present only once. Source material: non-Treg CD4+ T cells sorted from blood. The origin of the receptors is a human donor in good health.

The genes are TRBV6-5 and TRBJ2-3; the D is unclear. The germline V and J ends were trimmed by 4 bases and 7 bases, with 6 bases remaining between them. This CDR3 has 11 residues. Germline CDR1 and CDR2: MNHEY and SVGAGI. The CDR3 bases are TGTGCCAGCAGTTTACAGAATACGCAGTATTTT. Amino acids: CASSLQNTQYF.

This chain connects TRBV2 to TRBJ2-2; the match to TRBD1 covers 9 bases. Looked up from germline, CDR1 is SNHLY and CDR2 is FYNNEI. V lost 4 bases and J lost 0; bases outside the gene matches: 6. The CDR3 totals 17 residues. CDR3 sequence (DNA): TGTGCCAGCAGTGCTGACAGGGGGGTTCCGAACACCGGGGAGCTGTTTTTT. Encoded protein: CASSADRGVPNTGELFF.

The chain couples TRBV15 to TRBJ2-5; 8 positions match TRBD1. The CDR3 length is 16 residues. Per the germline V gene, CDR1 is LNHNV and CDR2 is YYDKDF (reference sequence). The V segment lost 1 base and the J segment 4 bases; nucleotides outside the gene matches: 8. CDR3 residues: CATSRGTRGLRETQYF. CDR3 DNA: TGTGCCACCAGCAGAGGAACCAGGGGGCTACGAGAGACCCAGTACTTC.

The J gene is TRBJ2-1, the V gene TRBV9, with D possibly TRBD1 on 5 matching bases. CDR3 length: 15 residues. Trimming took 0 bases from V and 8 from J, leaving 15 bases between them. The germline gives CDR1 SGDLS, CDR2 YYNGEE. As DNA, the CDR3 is TGTGCCAGCAGCGTAGAGGCAGGGATTAACCATGAGCAGTTCTTC. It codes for CASSVEAGINHEQFF. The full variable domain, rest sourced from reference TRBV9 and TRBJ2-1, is DSGVTQTPKHLITATGQRVTLRCSPRSGDLSVYWYQQSLDQGLQFLIQYYNGEERAKGNILERFSAQQFPDLHSELNLSSLELGDSALYFCASSVEAGINHEQFFGPGTRLTVL.